These 24 T cell receptor beta chains were sequenced from one sample in a study of cytomegalovirus exposure and HLA in healthy donors. With 60 Vbeta and 13 Jbeta primers, the PCR was carried out. Sequencing used immunoSEQ multiplex PCR; TCRdb keeps in-frame clones, though not all of them. Here the sample spans 200,000 to 250,000 clones, more than 80% being singletons. What was sequenced was PBMCs. The origin of the receptors is a man aged 25 to 45 in good health and CMV-seronegative.

Only a few counts were recorded for this clone. V gene TRBV7-3 combines with J gene TRBJ2-7; the D gene is possibly TRBD2 (7 bases). The CDR3 runs to 17 residues. In germline, CDR1 is SGHTA, CDR2 FQGTGA. V lost 4 bases, J lost 1 base, and 20 bases lay in between. CDR3 DNA sequence: TGTGCCAGCAGCTCCGGGGGGCCCGGGAGGTCTTCCTACGAGCAGTACTTC. Its translation is CASSSGGPGRSSYEQYF.

This clone has only a few counts. One junction end disagrees with the germline gene, perhaps due to a read error. The chain recombines TRBV5-4 with TRBJ2-7; TRBD2 is a possible D gene (6 bases). The CDR3 is 15 residues long. The germline gives CDR1 SGHNT, CDR2 YYREEE (reference sequence). The CDR3 reads CASSQDAGQGYEQYF. CDR3 in DNA: TGCGCCAGCAGCCAAGATGCGGGGCAGGGTTACGAGCAGTACTTC. Full variable domain (remainder filled in from reference TRBV5-4 and TRBJ2-7): ETGVTQSPTHLIKTRGQQVTLRCSSQSGHNTVSWYQQALGQGPQFIFQYYREEENGRGNFPPRFSGLQFPNYSSELNVNALELDDSALYLCASSQDAGQGYEQYFGPGTRLTVT.

The table lists this clone with a count of one. In nucleotides, the CDR3 is TGTGCCAGCAGCCGAGATCAGGGCAGGGGTGCTTCACCCCTCCACTTT. Protein sequence: CASSRDQGRGASPLHF. The V and J genes are TRBV7-6 and TRBJ1-6, with a tentative D call TRBD1 (6 bases). Germline V CDR1 and CDR2: SGHVS, FNYEAQ. The CDR3 contains 16 residues. V was clipped by 5 bases and J by 9 bases, with 20 bases between them.

This rearrangement joins TRBV5-1 to TRBJ2-1; perhaps TRBD2 as D (6 bases). Trimming removed 0 bases from V and 1 base from J, with 8 bases in between. Germline V gene data show CDR1 as SGHRS and CDR2 as YFSETQ. This CDR3 has 15 residues. CDR3 protein: CASSLVRESYNEQFF. The CDR3 DNA reads as TGCGCCAGCAGCTTGGTGCGGGAATCCTACAATGAGCAGTTCTTC.

This clone was recorded once. The chain couples TRBV5-5 to TRBJ2-5, with D perhaps TRBD2 (6 bases). V lost 2 bases and J lost 4, with 18 bases in between. The germline CDR1 and CDR2 sequences are SGHKS and YYEKEE (reference sequence). The CDR3 length is 16 residues. Here the CDR3 DNA reads TGTGCCAGCAGCTTAGTTCAGGGAGGAACGGGAGAGACCCAGTACTTC. Protein sequence: CASSLVQGGTGETQYF.

The chain recombines TRBV13 with TRBJ2-2, with 7 nucleotides matching TRBD1. This CDR3 comprises 16 residues. Trimming at V came to 2 bases and at J to 3 bases, leaving 6 bases not matched to a gene. Germline V gives CDR1 PRHDT, CDR2 FYEKMQ (reference sequence). The CDR3 region has the DNA TGTGCCAGCAGCTTATGGACAGGAAGGGACACCGGGGAGCTGTTTTTT. It is translated as CASSLWTGRDTGELFF.

This clone was found once. This chain links TRBV28 with TRBJ2-3, with 7 bases matching TRBD1. CDR3 length: 15 residues. V was clipped by 3 bases and J by 2 bases; unmatched bases: 5. Germline CDR1 is MDHEN and CDR2 is SYDVKM. The CDR3 DNA follows: TGTGCCAGCAGTTTTCACAGGGGCTCCACAGATACGCAGTATTTT. The encoded protein is CASSFHRGSTDTQYF.

The V call is TRBV12-5, the J call TRBJ1-2; 9 bases agree with TRBD1. The V gene end was trimmed by 5 bases and the J gene end by 4 bases; junction bases not matched to a gene: 5. CDR3 size: 14 residues. Germline-derived CDR1 and CDR2 are LGHNT and FRNRAP. In DNA form, the CDR3 reads TGTGCTAGTGGTCCGGGACAGGGATCCTATGGCTACACCTTC. It translates to CASGPGQGSYGYTF.

V usage is TRBV2 and J usage is TRBJ2-2, with a weak D call TRBD2 (6 bases). The germline V gene encodes CDR1 SNHLY and CDR2 FYNNEI. V dropped 4 bases and J dropped 3 bases, with 18 bases sitting between them. This CDR3 comprises 17 residues. CDR3 DNA: TGTGCCAGCAGTGGGGCGGGGAATCGGGCTCACACCGGGGAGCTGTTTTTT. It codes for CASSGAGNRAHTGELFF.

As regards this clone: Within the sample, other DNA sequences also encode this same CDR3. V usage is TRBV7-2 and J usage is TRBJ2-7; D not resolved. Deletions cut 2 bases from V and 3 bases from J, with 5 bases between. The germline V gene has CDR1 SGHTA and CDR2 FQGNSA. The CDR3 consists of 12 residues. CDR3 residues: CASSLTGYEQYF. The CDR3 DNA sequence: TGTGCCAGCAGCTTAACGGGCTACGAGCAGTACTTC.

The J gene is TRBJ1-2, the V gene TRBV4-1, with 7 bases matching TRBD1. V lost 2 bases, J lost 7 bases, and 16 bases stayed unmatched. CDR3 length equals 17 residues. Germline CDR1 MGHRA, CDR2 YSYEKL. The CDR3 region has the DNA TGCGCCAGCAGCCAAACCCAGGGGGGTACAGAGGTAACTGGCTACACCTTC. Its protein product is CASSQTQGGTEVTGYTF.

The sample holds a few counts of this clone. The gene calls are TRBV7-2 and TRBJ2-2, with D possibly TRBD2 on 6 matching bases. Trimming left V 5 bases short and J 6 bases short, with 19 bases between. The CDR3 runs 16 residues. Germline CDR1 reads SGHTA; CDR2 reads FQGNSA. CDR3 in DNA: TGTGCCAGCAGCCGGATGGGGACTTTAACCCCCGGGGAGCTGTTTTTT. Encoded protein: CASSRMGTLTPGELFF. The variable domain in full, completed from reference TRBV7-2 and TRBJ2-2, reads GAGVSQSPSNKVTEKGKDVELRCDPISGHTALYWYRQSLGQGLEFLIYFQGNSAPDKSGLPSDRFSAERTGGSVSTLTIQRTQQEDSAVYLCASSRMGTLTPGELFFGEGSRLTVL.

V and J are TRBV15 and TRBJ1-4; 7 bases are a match to TRBD1. Germline V gene lookup returns CDR1 LNHNV and CDR2 YYDKDF (reference sequence). The CDR3 runs to 15 residues. Trimming cost V 1 base and J 5 bases; bases outside gene matches: 4. As DNA, the CDR3 is TGTGCCACCAGCAGAGCTAAGACAGGGAATGAAAAACTGTTTTTT. Translation: CATSRAKTGNEKLFF.

The rearrangement links TRBV5-6 to TRBJ2-1, with no clear D. The germline V gene has CDR1 SGHDT and CDR2 YYEEEE. The germline V and J ends were trimmed by 5 bases and 7 bases, with 7 bases remaining between them. The CDR3 runs 11 residues. For the CDR3, the DNA is TGTGCCAGCAGTTTCGGGAATGAGCAGTTCTTC. Translation gives CASSFGNEQFF.

V and J are TRBV13 and TRBJ2-5; D may be TRBD1 (6 bases). The J call is in doubt because the DNA end fits TRBJ2-7 better. Germline CDR1 reads PRHDT; CDR2 reads FYEKMQ (reference sequence). CDR3 length equals 16 residues. DNA of the CDR3: TGTGCCAGCAGCCGCATTCCTCGGGACACAGCCTACGAGCAGTACTTC. Protein: CASSRIPRDTAYEQYF.

The chain uses TRBV7-2 and TRBJ1-2; D unresolved. With 1 base removed from V and 3 bases from J, the gap between germline ends came to 12 bases. Germline CDR1 SGHTA, CDR2 FQGNSA. The CDR3 contains 15 residues. CDR3 in DNA: TGTGCCAGCAGCTTAGGTCCATTGGGAGACTATGGCTACACCTTC. It yields the protein CASSLGPLGDYGYTF. The whole variable domain, remainder taken from reference TRBV7-2 and TRBJ1-2, is GAGVSQSPSNKVTEKGKDVELRCDPISGHTALYWYRQSLGQGLEFLIYFQGNSAPDKSGLPSDRFSAERTGGSVSTLTIQRTQQEDSAVYLCASSLGPLGDYGYTFGSGTRLTVV.

This clone showed up just once. This chain links TRBV7-6 with TRBJ2-2; tentative D call: TRBD1 (6 bases). Trimming shortened V by 0 bases and J by 2 bases, and 16 bases separated the two germline ends. CDR3 size: 18 residues. Germline-derived CDR1 and CDR2 are SGHVS and FNYEAQ. The DNA of the CDR3 is TGTGCCAGCAGCTTAGCCCCCCAAACAGGGTTCAACACCGGGGAGCTGTTTTTT. It is translated as CASSLAPQTGFNTGELFF.

The chain couples TRBV15 to TRBJ2-2; TRBD2 matches 12 bases. The J segment lost 5 bases and the V segment lost 1 base, leaving 5 bases of the junction unmatched. Germline V gene sequence: CDR1 LNHNV, CDR2 YYDKDF (reference sequence). The CDR3 has 17 amino acids. CDR3 amino acids: CATSRVWTSGETGELFF. In DNA form, the CDR3 reads TGTGCCACCAGCAGAGTCTGGACTAGCGGGGAGACCGGGGAGCTGTTTTTT.

Comments on this clone: Its ends do not fully match the called genes, so a read error is possible. The rearrangement links TRBV7-3 to TRBJ1-1; D uncertain. This CDR3 region has 17 residues. Germline assignment: CDR1 SGHTA and CDR2 FQGTGA. The CDR3 sequence is CASSLTPIEQPYTEAFF. As DNA, the CDR3 is TGTGCCAGCAGTTTAACCCCCATTGAACAGCCCTACACTGAAGCTTTCTTT. The variable domain in full, with the rest retrieved from reference TRBV7-3 and TRBJ1-1, is GAGVSQTPSNKVTEKGKYVELRCDPISGHTALYWYRQSLGQGPEFLIYFQGTGAADDSGLPNDRFFAVRPEGSVSTLKIQRTERGDSAVYLCASSLTPIEQPYTEAFFGQGTRLTVV.

The gene calls are TRBV5-6 and TRBJ1-2; D gene unclear. The CDR3 runs 13 residues. Trimming took off 0 bases at V and 7 bases at J, with 10 bases between the two ends. Germline V gives CDR1 SGHDT, CDR2 YYEEEE. CDR3 protein: CASSLERRGGYTF. The DNA of the CDR3 is TGTGCCAGCAGCTTGGAGCGGAGAGGTGGCTACACCTTC.

The chain couples TRBV7-8 to TRBJ1-2, with D perhaps matching TRBD1 (6 bases). Germline V gene sequence: CDR1 SGHVS, CDR2 FQNEAQ. V gave up 3 bases and J gave up 5 bases, with 10 bases separating them. This CDR3 region has 13 residues. DNA of the CDR3: TGTGCCAGCAGCTTTCGACAGGCGTATGGCTACACCTTC. Protein sequence: CASSFRQAYGYTF.

This clone came up a few times. This chain connects TRBV6-6 to TRBJ2-2; D possibly corresponds to TRBD2 (5 bases). Between the trimmed V and J ends, which lost 5 bases and 6 bases, there was a span of 19 bases. Germline lookup yields CDR1 MNHNY and CDR2 SVGAGI (reference sequence). The CDR3 extends over 16 amino acids. The CDR3 region is CASSIRRGSQPGELFF. In DNA form, the CDR3 reads TGTGCCAGCAGTATAAGGCGAGGGTCCCAACCCGGGGAGCTGTTTTTT.

The rearrangement joins TRBV14 to TRBJ2-7; a weak D match, TRBD1 (6 bases). With 1 base removed from V and 3 bases from J, the gap between germline ends came to 16 bases. The germline CDR1 and CDR2 sequences are SGHDN and FVKESK. The CDR3 covers 16 residues. CDR3 DNA sequence: TGTGCCAGCAGCCAAGGGCCCGGGACATATATCTACGAGCAGTACTTC. It is translated as CASSQGPGTYIYEQYF.

The chain has TRBV29-1 and TRBJ1-5, with D unclear. CDR3 size: 13 residues. The V end was cut by 4 bases, the J end by 4 bases, with 11 bases between. The V gene's germline CDR1 is SQVTM and CDR2 ANQGSEA. CDR3 sequence (DNA): TGCAGCGTTGGCCCGGGCGGGAATCAGCCCCAGCATTTT. It specifies CSVGPGGNQPQHF.